Shown below are 31 T cell receptor beta chains from a single sample sequenced in a study of early T cells in non-severe SARS-CoV-2 infection. One entry per CDR3 protein results from TCRdb running MiXCR on the 5' RACE reads. This table has nearly 30,000 distinct CDR3 sequences, about 6.1% appearing once. Sequenced input: whole blood. These receptors came from an adult who was a healthcare worker with PCR-confirmed SARS-CoV-2 infection or an uninfected control (not recorded which).

There are many counts of this clonotype. The rearrangement uses TRBV19 and TRBJ2-1, with 10 bases aligning to TRBD2. CDR1 is LNHDA, CDR2 SQIVND, per germline (reference sequence). The CDR3 is made up of 15 amino acids. The ends lost 6 bases at V and 1 base at J; junction bases unmatched: 3. CDR3 region: CASRSSGGSYNEQFF. The DNA for the CDR3 is TGTGCCAGTAGGAGTAGCGGGGGGTCCTACAATGAGCAGTTCTTC.

This clonotype was found many times. The rearrangement joins TRBV6-2 or TRBV6-3 to TRBJ1-2; weak D call: TRBD1 (6 bases). The CDR3 is made up of 16 amino acids. CDR1 and CDR2 from the germline V gene are MNHEY and SVGEGT. The V gene lost 4 bases and the J gene lost 3 bases, with 18 bases spanning the gap. The CDR3 bases are TGTGCCAGCAGTTCCCGGGGGACATCTAATCACTATGGCTACACCTTC. Protein sequence: CASSSRGTSNHYGYTF.

The chain recombines TRBV10-3 with TRBJ2-7; TRBD2 matches at 8 bases. CDR1 is ENHRY, CDR2 SYGVKD, per germline. V shed 3 bases, J shed 3 bases, and the junction held 13 bases outside the gene matches. CDR3 size: 17 residues. The chain's CDR3 is CAISDPDGGGSGYEQYF. Here the CDR3 DNA reads TGTGCCATCAGTGACCCTGATGGCGGGGGGTCTGGCTACGAGCAGTACTTC.

This clonotype was seen ten or more times. The rearrangement links TRBV4-2 to TRBJ2-2, with D possibly TRBD1 on 5 matching bases. This CDR3 contains 14 residues. V was pared by 3 bases and J by 4 bases, with 9 bases between. Germline lookup yields CDR1 LGHNA and CDR2 YNFKEQ. The DNA of the CDR3 is TGTGCCAGCAGCCATGGACAAACCACCGGGGAGCTGTTTTTT. Encoded protein: CASSHGQTTGELFF.

This clonotype was seen many times. This chain uses TRBV29-1 with TRBJ2-6; D is unclear. The germline CDR1 and CDR2 sequences are SQVTM and ANQGSEA. This CDR3 spans 18 amino acids. V was cut by 2 bases and J by 0 bases, with 17 bases left in between. The CDR3 reads CSVEISPAALSGANVLTF. The CDR3 bases are TGCAGCGTTGAAATATCTCCGGCAGCGCTCTCTGGGGCCAACGTCCTGACTTTC.

Ten or more counts support this clonotype. The gene calls are TRBV20-1 and TRBJ1-5; D unclear. This CDR3 comprises 13 residues. The germline V and J ends were trimmed by 7 bases and 7 bases, with 17 bases remaining between them. CDR1 and CDR2 from the germline V gene are DFQATT and SNEGSKA (reference sequence). DNA of the CDR3: TGCAGTGTTCCAGGAATCGGGAACCAGCCCCAGCATTTT. Protein: CSVPGIGNQPQHF.

This clonotype was picked up many times. The chain combines TRBV3-1 with TRBJ1-2; D unclear. This CDR3 comprises 15 residues. Per germline, CDR1 LGHDT and CDR2 YNNKEL (reference sequence). V was cut by 1 base and J by 3 bases, with 12 bases left in between. CDR3 sequence (DNA): TGTGCCAGCAGCCAAGGACACGGCGGGGACTATGGCTACACCTTC. Amino acid sequence: CASSQGHGGDYGYTF.

This clonotype was recorded at least ten times. The chain carries TRBV7-2 and TRBJ1-2; 7 positions agree with TRBD1. Germline lookup yields CDR1 SGHTA and CDR2 FQGNSA. CDR3 length: 14 amino acids. The V gene end was trimmed by 2 bases and the J gene end by 6 bases; junction bases not matched to a gene: 6. DNA for the CDR3: TGTGCCAGCAGCTTACCGGGACAGAGGGATGGCTACACCTTC. Translating gives CASSLPGQRDGYTF.

This clonotype was detected ten times or more. The J gene is TRBJ2-7, the V gene TRBV7-9; either TRBD1 or TRBD2 may supply D (5 bases each). The CDR3 runs to 16 residues. Trimming took off 6 bases at V and 0 bases at J, with 18 bases between the two ends. Germline V gene data show CDR1 as SEHNR and CDR2 as FQNEAQ (reference sequence). CDR3 sequence reads: CASSMGTGSDSYEQYF. The CDR3 DNA sequence: TGTGCCAGCAGTATGGGGACCGGGTCCGACTCCTACGAGCAGTACTTC.

This clonotype appeared a few times. The V call is TRBV28, the J call TRBJ1-1; D is uncertain. The CDR3 covers 15 residues. Trimming pared 7 bases from V and 0 bases from J, leaving 15 bases between. Germline V gives CDR1 MDHEN, CDR2 SYDVKM. The DNA for the CDR3 is TGTGCCAGCACCTGGAGACCAGGTATGAACACTGAAGCTTTCTTT. Protein: CASTWRPGMNTEAFF.

This clonotype appeared a few times. The junction differs from germline at one of its ends, possibly a read error. The chain has TRBV7-3 and TRBJ2-2; D not certain. In germline, CDR1 is SGHTA, CDR2 FQGTGA. This CDR3 contains 15 residues. The CDR3 is CASSLTGSKTGELFF. The DNA of the CDR3 is TGTGCCAGCAGCTTAACAGGGTCGAAAACCGGGGAGCTGTTTTTT.

The sample holds many counts of this clonotype. The rearrangement links TRBV30 to TRBJ2-3; a weak D match, TRBD2 (5 bases). CDR1 is GTSNPN and CDR2 is SVGIG in the germline V gene (reference sequence). The CDR3 covers 14 residues. Trimming took off 3 bases at V and 6 bases at J, with 16 bases between the two ends. The CDR3 sequence is CAWRYRGPGDTQYF. CDR3 in DNA: TGTGCCTGGAGGTACCGAGGGCCGGGGGATACGCAGTATTTT.

This clonotype showed up just a few times. The chain links TRBV5-5 to TRBJ2-5; no definite D call. The germline CDR1 and CDR2 sequences are SGHKS and YYEKEE (reference sequence). V lost 0 bases and J lost 2, with 8 bases in between. This CDR3 comprises 14 residues. The CDR3 DNA reads TGTGCCAGCAGCTTGGGGGAACTTCAAGAGACCCAGTACTTC. Translation: CASSLGELQETQYF. Looking up the rest from reference TRBV5-5 and TRBJ2-5 gives the full variable domain: DAGVTQSPTHLIKTRGQQVTLRCSPISGHKSVSWYQQVLGQGPQFIFQYYEKEERGRGNFPDRFSARQFPNYSSELNVNALLLGDSALYLCASSLGELQETQYFGPGTRLLVL.

In DNA form, the CDR3 reads TGTGCCAGTCCCGGGGAGGGAGAGAACACCGGGGAGCTGTTTTTT. Its protein is CASPGEGENTGELFF. This chain uses TRBV6-1 with TRBJ2-2, with 7 bases lining up with TRBD2. CDR3 size: 15 residues. The V segment lost 9 bases and the J segment 1 base; nucleotides outside the gene matches: 8. The germline gives CDR1 MNHNS, CDR2 SASEGT.

This rearrangement joins TRBV29-1 to TRBJ2-1, with D possibly matching TRBD2 (6 bases). Trimming left V 7 bases short and J 6 bases short, with 13 bases between. This CDR3 contains 12 residues. CDR1 SQVTM and CDR2 ANQGSEA come from the germline V gene. The CDR3 DNA reads as TGCAGCGCCCGGGACTCTTCCAATGAGCAGTTCTTC. Encoded protein: CSARDSSNEQFF.

This clonotype was found many times. J is TRBJ2-7 and V is TRBV7-2, with D possibly matching TRBD2 (5 bases). This CDR3 region has 12 residues. V shed 3 bases and J shed 8 bases, with 11 bases lying between them. CDR1 SGHTA and CDR2 FQGNSA come from the germline V gene. The DNA of the CDR3 is TGTGCCAGCAGCTTCCTCACCGGGAAGCAGTACTTC. This encodes CASSFLTGKQYF.

This clonotype was observed a handful of times. V is TRBV29-1 and J is TRBJ2-7; TRBD1 agrees at 7 bases. This CDR3 is built from 13 residues. J gave up 2 bases and V 5 bases, and 6 bases lay outside the gene matches. Looked up from germline, CDR1 is SQVTM and CDR2 is ANQGSEA. The CDR3 spells CSVHRGFPYEQYF. The DNA for the CDR3 is TGCAGCGTTCACAGGGGATTTCCCTACGAGCAGTACTTC.

At least ten counts were recorded for this clonotype. A read error may produce the germline difference seen at one junction end. The chain is built from TRBV4-3 and TRBJ2-3; 10 bases line up with TRBD2. Germline lookup yields CDR1 LGHNA and CDR2 YSLEER. The CDR3 sequence is 17 residues long. The CDR3 region has the DNA TGCACCAGCAGCCGCCGAGGGTCTAGCGGGGGTGGAGATACGCAGTATTTT. Translating gives CTSSRRGSSGGGDTQYF.

Ten or more counts support this clonotype. This sequence joins TRBV25-1 and TRBJ2-5; D is perhaps TRBD1 (5 bases). This CDR3 is 15 amino acids long. Germline-derived CDR1 and CDR2 are MGHDK and SYGVNS. V was trimmed by 1 base and J by 8 bases, leaving 17 bases between them. The DNA of the CDR3 is TGTGCCAGCAGTGAATCGGGCGGCCTGGGGCTCACCCAGTACTTC. It encodes CASSESGGLGLTQYF. The full variable domain, in which reference TRBV25-1 and TRBJ2-5 provide the parts outside the CDR3, is EADIYQTPRYLVIGTGKKITLECSQTMGHDKMYWYQQDPGMELHLIHYSYGVNSTEKGDLSSESTVSRIRTEHFPLTLESARPSHTSQYLCASSESGGLGLTQYFGPGTRLLVL.

Here the CDR3 DNA reads TGCAGTGCCGGGGACAACACAGATACGCAGTATTTT. This sequence encodes CSAGDNTDTQYF. The genes are TRBV20-1 and TRBJ2-3, with a tentative D call TRBD1 (6 bases). Germline V gene lookup returns CDR1 DFQATT and CDR2 SNEGSKA (reference sequence). The CDR3 extends over 12 amino acids. V was shortened by 6 bases and J by 2 bases, with 9 bases between the two germline ends.

This clonotype was observed at least ten times. The J gene is TRBJ2-3, the V gene TRBV28; a possible D gene is TRBD1 (6 bases). Deletions cut 2 bases from V and 4 bases from J, with 13 bases between. The CDR3 covers 15 residues. From germline, CDR1 is MDHEN and CDR2 SYDVKM. CDR3 in amino acids: CASSLRGTTSDTQYF. CDR3 DNA sequence: TGTGCCAGCAGTTTAAGAGGGACAACATCAGATACGCAGTATTTT.

This clonotype was seen repeatedly, ten times or more. The V and J genes are TRBV28 and TRBJ1-5, with D unclear. Trimming left V 5 bases short and J 4 bases short, with 3 bases between. The CDR3 is 11 residues long. Germline V gives CDR1 MDHEN, CDR2 SYDVKM. For the CDR3, the DNA is TGTGCCAGCAGTACGAATCAGCCCCAGCATTTT. This gives the protein CASSTNQPQHF.

This rearrangement joins TRBV20-1 to TRBJ2-7; 7 bases are a match to TRBD1. From germline, CDR1 is DFQATT and CDR2 SNEGSKA (reference sequence). The CDR3 covers 14 residues. V lost 6 bases to trimming and J lost 5 bases; unmatched junction nucleotides: 13. The CDR3 region is CSANKGARRHEQYF. The CDR3 coding sequence is TGCAGTGCGAACAAGGGGGCCAGACGCCACGAGCAGTACTTC.

The sample holds many counts of this clonotype. V usage is TRBV11-2 and J usage is TRBJ2-7; TRBD2 agrees at 9 bases. CDR3 length: 15 amino acids. Germline V gene sequence: CDR1 SGHAT, CDR2 FQNNGV. V lost 2 bases to trimming and J lost 6 bases; unmatched junction nucleotides: 8. The chain's CDR3 is CASSLWRGGGLEQYF. The CDR3 DNA follows: TGTGCCAGCAGCTTATGGCGGGGGGGCGGCCTCGAGCAGTACTTC.

Ten or more counts support this clonotype. The V call is TRBV4-3, the J call TRBJ2-1; tentatively, D is TRBD2 (6 bases). The CDR3 contains 15 residues. The V end was cut by 3 bases, the J end by 8 bases, with 17 bases between. Per the germline V gene, CDR1 is LGHNA and CDR2 is YSLEER. This CDR3 reads CASSHLDSPGDEQFF. DNA of the CDR3: TGCGCCAGCAGCCACCTAGACAGTCCGGGGGATGAGCAGTTCTTC.

The table lists this clonotype with a count of one. A much more abundant neighbour one base away suggests this may be a read error. The chain joins TRBV12-3 or TRBV12-4 to TRBJ2-7; the match to TRBD2 covers 8 bases. The CDR3 spans 14 residues. For the CDR3, the DNA is TGTACCAGCAGTTACGAGCGGGGGAACTACGAGCAGTACTTC. Translated: CTSSYERGNYEQYF.

This clonotype was recorded many times. V and J are TRBV5-1 and TRBJ1-1, with a possible D match to TRBD1 (5 bases). V shed 1 base and J shed 6 bases, with 16 bases lying between them. CDR1 is SGHRS, CDR2 YFSETQ, per germline. This CDR3 region has 15 residues. Here the CDR3 reads CASSLNGAGFSEAFF. In DNA, the CDR3 is TGCGCCAGCAGCTTGAACGGGGCTGGCTTCTCTGAAGCTTTCTTT.

There are many counts of this clonotype. V is TRBV9 and J is TRBJ2-3, with TRBD1 matching 7 bases. The germline V gene encodes CDR1 SGDLS and CDR2 YYNGEE. V shed 4 bases, J shed 2 bases, and the junction held 10 bases outside the gene matches. This CDR3 comprises 16 residues. The CDR3 loop is CASSSYRDSATDTQYF. In nucleotides, the CDR3 is TGTGCCAGCAGCTCTTACCGGGACAGTGCCACAGATACGCAGTATTTT. Full variable domain (missing parts from reference TRBV9 and TRBJ2-3): DSGVTQTPKHLITATGQRVTLRCSPRSGDLSVYWYQQSLDQGLQFLIQYYNGEERAKGNILERFSAQQFPDLHSELNLSSLELGDSALYFCASSSYRDSATDTQYFGPGTRLTVL.

This clonotype was observed a single time. A much larger clonotype is one base distant, so this may be a read error. V usage is TRBV7-9 and J usage is TRBJ1-3, with D possibly being TRBD1 (6 bases). CDR1 and CDR2 from the germline V gene are SEHNR and FQNEAQ (reference sequence). The length of the CDR3 is 15 residues. The CDR3 sequence is CASRPRGETGNTTYF. The CDR3 nucleotides are TGTGCCAGCAGGCCCCGCGGGGAGACAGGAAACACCACATATTTT.

This clonotype was seen ten or more times. The chain carries TRBV6-5 and TRBJ2-3, with TRBD1 matching over 8 bases. After removal of 0 bases from V and 3 bases from J, the junction contained 8 bases not matched to a gene. From germline, CDR1 is MNHEY and CDR2 SVGAGI. The CDR3 covers 17 residues. CDR3 coding DNA: TGTGCCAGCAGTTACTCGTACAGGGGGTCGGGGACAGATACGCAGTATTTT. This sequence encodes CASSYSYRGSGTDTQYF.

This clonotype came up a few times. The V call is TRBV5-1, the J call TRBJ1-1; the D is unclear. The V and J ends lost 6 bases and 1 base respectively, with 10 bases between them. Germline values: CDR1 SGHRS, CDR2 YFSETQ. The CDR3 runs 13 residues. The CDR3 DNA reads as TGCGCCAGCACCCCTAGGGAGAACACTGAAGCTTTCTTT. Protein: CASTPRENTEAFF. Drawing the rest from reference TRBV5-1 and TRBJ1-1, the complete variable domain is KAGVTQTPRYLIKTRGQQVTLSCSPISGHRSVSWYQQTPGQGLQFLFEYFSETQRNKGNFPGRFSGRQFSNSRSEMNVSTLELGDSALYLCASTPRENTEAFFGQGTRLTVV.